This T cell receptor beta chain was sequenced during a study of blood T cell repertoires in COVID-19. Across the whole study: Researchers got acute and convalescent COVID-19 samples from the United States, Italy and Spain.

CDR3 length equals 13 residues. The germline gives CDR1 SGHRS, CDR2 YFSETQ. V gave up 2 bases and J gave up 2 bases, with 5 bases separating them. Original data processing: How many nucleated cells were present was estimated from reference gene primer amplification. The method was immunoSEQ multiplex PCR; TCRdb's version includes in-frame clones alone and lacks a portion of them. The V and J calls and the clone size are those of that table, but D and trimming were determined from the DNA. This table has 270,000 or so clones, roughly 86% appearing once. In this sample, this clone turned up once. The clonotype comes from a man between 35 and 55 years old with active or convalescent COVID-19. Sequenced input: peripheral blood. This sequence joins TRBV5-1 and TRBJ2-1, with D maybe TRBD2 (5 bases). The CDR3 DNA reads TGCGCCAGCAGCTTCGGGACCTACAATGAGCAGTTCTTC. This codes for CASSFGTYNEQFF.